This T cell receptor beta chain was found in a study of HIV-infected children after antiretroviral therapy interruption. Across the study: Four children interrupted treatment; four stayed on continuous treatment. Samples from the continuous-treatment group were taken at weeks 0, 48 and 150. Weeks 0, 12, interruption end (24 or 48), and about 3 years post-study gave interruption-arm samples. Overall study findings and caveats: After treatment interruption started, naive CD4+ CDR3 overlap across time points dropped.

Treatment here: PENTA 11 planned treatment interruption arm or continuous ART arm. RNA-based 3' RACE libraries used unique molecular identifiers. One entry per CDR3 protein results from TCRdb running MiXCR on the 3' RACE reads. The sample lists about 46,000 distinct CDR3 sequences; around 4.7% were seen once. At least ten counts were recorded for this clonotype. The antigen remains unidentified. The material sequenced was CD45RA+ CD4+ T cells from PBMCs, pooled from several time points, taken from a donor given antiretroviral therapy, either interrupted or continuous. Sample subset: naive CD4+ CD45RA+ CD45RO- T cells. The source of this sequence is a pool of human donors with HIV.

The CDR3: CASSPPIRDPVITQYF. CDR3 DNA: TGTGCCAGCTCACCACCGATAAGGGACCCCGTTATCACCCAGTACTTC. The chain links TRBV18 to TRBJ2-5, with D perhaps TRBD1 or TRBD2 (5 bases each). Germline V CDR1 and CDR2: KGHSH, LQKENI. The V gene lost 0 bases and the J gene lost 8 bases, with 19 bases spanning the gap. The CDR3 is made up of 16 amino acids.